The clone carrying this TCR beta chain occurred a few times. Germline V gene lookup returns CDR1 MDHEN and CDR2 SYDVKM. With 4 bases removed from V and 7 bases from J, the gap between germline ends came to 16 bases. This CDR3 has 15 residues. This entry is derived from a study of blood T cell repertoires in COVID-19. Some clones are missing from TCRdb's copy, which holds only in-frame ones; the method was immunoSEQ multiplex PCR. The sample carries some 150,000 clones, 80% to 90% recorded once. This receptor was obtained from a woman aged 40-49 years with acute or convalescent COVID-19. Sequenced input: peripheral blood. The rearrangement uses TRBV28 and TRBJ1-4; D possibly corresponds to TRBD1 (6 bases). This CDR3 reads CASSSEGGLGEKLFF. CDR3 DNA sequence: TGTGCCAGCAGTTCCGAGGGGGGGTTGGGTGAAAAACTGTTTTTT.